The 29 T cell receptor beta chains in this list originate from one sample, sequenced in a study of breast tumors, draining lymph nodes, adjacent tissues. Axillary draining lymph nodes of breast cancer patients supplied the node samples. TCRdb reprocessed the multiplex PCR reads with MiXCR, giving one entry per CDR3 protein. This table has around 230,000 distinct CDR3 sequences, 32% appearing once. Sequenced sample: axillary lymph node tissue. The receptor source for this set is a female donor with breast cancer. Some clones in this sample may be carry-over from other donors' samples.

The chain is built from TRBV28 and TRBJ2-1; TRBD2 matches at 7 bases. The CDR3 spans 16 residues. Trimming at V came to 3 bases and at J to 8 bases, leaving 13 bases not matched to a gene. CDR1 MDHEN and CDR2 SYDVKM come from the germline V gene. The CDR3 bases are TGTGCCAGCAGTTTGGGGGGGACGCGGGGTGCCTATGAGCAGTTCTTC. This sequence encodes CASSLGGTRGAYEQFF.

This clonotype was picked up a small number of times. A much more abundant neighbour one base away suggests this may be a read error. This chain joins TRBV6-1 and TRBJ2-5; the D call may be TRBD1 or TRBD2 (6 bases each). The CDR3 covers 16 residues. The V end was cut by 5 bases, the J end by 5 bases, with 21 bases between. Germline CDR1 and CDR2: MNHNS and SASEGT. The CDR3 protein is CASSLSGRGGLETQYF. CDR3 bases: TGTGCCAGCAGTCTATCCGGCAGGGGAGGTTTGGAGACCCAGTACTTC.

This clonotype was counted many times. The rearrangement uses TRBV18 and TRBJ1-5, with a weak D call TRBD1 (5 bases). This CDR3 is 15 amino acids long. V was clipped by 5 bases and J by 4 bases, with 15 bases between them. Per germline, CDR1 KGHSH and CDR2 LQKENI. The CDR3 DNA reads TGTGCCAGCTCAGAGGGGACCGGCCATAATCAGCCCCAGCATTTT. It specifies CASSEGTGHNQPQHF.

This clonotype was picked up many times. V gene TRBV30 combines with J gene TRBJ2-7; 8 nucleotides line up with TRBD2. There are 11 residues in the CDR3. Looked up from germline, CDR1 is GTSNPN and CDR2 is SVGIG (reference sequence). V trimming: 2 bases; J trimming: 12 bases; junction bases outside the gene matches: 6. CDR3 protein: CAWSTGGVLYF. Here the CDR3 DNA reads TGTGCCTGGAGTACGGGGGGGGTTCTGTACTTC. Together with reference TRBV30 and TRBJ2-7, the CDR3 gives the full variable domain: SQTIHQWPATLVQPVGSPLSLECTVEGTSNPNLYWYRQAAGRGLQLLFYSVGIGQISSEVPQNLSASRPQDRQFILSSKKLLLSDSGFYLCAWSTGGVLYFGPGTRLTVT.

V is TRBV19 and J is TRBJ1-5; 8 nucleotides align to TRBD1. Unmatched junction bases numbered 6, after V lost 8 bases and J lost 9 bases. CDR1 and CDR2 (germline): LNHDA, SQIVND (reference sequence). The CDR3 spans 12 residues. The CDR3 region is CASQRQGLPQHF. Written as DNA, the CDR3 is TGTGCCAGTCAAAGACAGGGGCTGCCCCAGCATTTT.

This clonotype showed up many times. A clone one base away is much larger, so this may be a read error. Without the conserved terminal phenylalanine or tryptophan, this CDR3 likely stems from a read error. The gene calls are TRBV7-3 and TRBJ2-3; 8 nucleotides line up with TRBD1. V dropped 5 bases and J dropped 3; count of bases not matched to a gene: 4. Germline V gives CDR1 SGHTA, CDR2 FQGTGA. This CDR3 is built from 14 residues. The CDR3 is CASSRQGPTDTQYL. CDR3 nucleotides: TGTGCCAGCAGCCGACAGGGGCCAACAGATACGCAGTATCTT.

The chain is built from TRBV12-3 or TRBV12-4 and TRBJ1-2, with TRBD1 matching over 9 bases. The CDR3 is 13 amino acids. J lost 5 bases, V lost 6 bases, and 4 bases had no gene match. CDR3 nucleotide sequence: TGTGCCAGCAGGGGGACAGGGAGGTATGGCTACACCTTC. It codes for CASRGTGRYGYTF.

About this clonotype itself: One end of the junction varies from germline; a read error may be responsible. J is TRBJ2-5 and V is TRBV7-9, with D unresolved. CDR1 is SEHNR, CDR2 FQNEAQ, per germline (reference sequence). The CDR3 extends over 13 amino acids. The CDR3 region is CASNLWAQGTQYF. The DNA for the CDR3 is TGTGCCAGCAACTTATGGGCTCAAGGGACCCAGTACTTC.

The V gene is TRBV12-3 or TRBV12-4, the J gene TRBJ1-2, with D possibly TRBD1 on 6 matching bases. This CDR3 spans 13 amino acids. Between the trimmed V and J ends, which lost 2 bases and 6 bases, there was a span of 10 bases. The CDR3 bases are TGTGCCAGCAGTTTATGGCAGGGGCATGGCTACACCTTC. Translation: CASSLWQGHGYTF.

This clonotype was counted ten times or more. The chain couples TRBV7-3 to TRBJ2-5; 10 bases agree with TRBD2. This CDR3 has 17 amino acids. Per germline, CDR1 SGHTA and CDR2 FQGTGA. V shed 5 bases and J 2 bases; nucleotides not matched to a gene: 11. The CDR3 DNA reads as TGTGCCAGCAGCCCTGGGGTACTAGCGGGATTTCAAGAGACCCAGTACTTC. Encoded protein: CASSPGVLAGFQETQYF.

Concerning this clonotype: A much larger clone lies one base from this, so it may be a read error. The J gene is TRBJ1-2, the V gene TRBV27, with a tentative D call TRBD1 (6 bases). This CDR3 has 16 amino acids. The V end was cut by 5 bases, the J end by 0 bases, with 16 bases between. Germline CDR1 MNHEY, CDR2 SMNVEV (reference sequence). This chain's CDR3 is CASSPKTGRTNYGYTF. Written as DNA, the CDR3 is TGTGCCAGCAGTCCCAAAACAGGGAGGACTAACTATGGCTACACCTTC.

Regarding this clonotype: Possible read error: a much larger clone is one base away. This chain joins TRBV20-1 and TRBJ1-1; D may be TRBD1 (5 bases). This CDR3 spans 13 amino acids. The V end was cut by 7 bases, the J end by 6 bases, with 18 bases between. Germline CDR1 and CDR2: DFQATT and SNEGSKA (reference sequence). The CDR3: CSVTDTRDAEAFF. The DNA for the CDR3 is TGCAGTGTTACGGACACCCGAGACGCTGAAGCTTTCTTT.

This clonotype was seen repeatedly, ten times or more. The chain recombines TRBV4-1 with TRBJ2-1; 7 positions agree with TRBD2. Germline V gene data show CDR1 as MGHRA and CDR2 as YSYEKL. V was clipped by 4 bases and J by 5 bases; unmatched bases: 14. The CDR3 is 17 residues long. The CDR3 region has the DNA TGCGCCAGCAGCCCCGAATCGTCGCGGGAGAAACACAATGAGCAGTTCTTC. Protein product: CASSPESSREKHNEQFF.

This clonotype showed up many times. The chain combines TRBV7-2 with TRBJ1-3; no clear D. The CDR3 sequence is 14 residues long. V was pared by 2 bases and J by 5 bases, with 10 bases between. The germline gives CDR1 SGHTA, CDR2 FQGNSA. The CDR3, as DNA: TGTGCCAGCAGCTTATCACGGAGTAGAAACACCATATATTTT. The encoded protein is CASSLSRSRNTIYF.

A word on this clonotype: A read error may produce the germline difference seen at one junction end. The chain couples TRBV19 to TRBJ2-4; 9 bases agree with TRBD1. The CDR3 runs 16 residues. Germline V CDR1 and CDR2: LNHDA, SQIVND (reference sequence). The CDR3 reads CVSKWTGDAAKNIQYF. In DNA, the CDR3 is TGTGTCAGTAAATGGACAGGGGATGCTGCCAAAAACATTCAGTACTTC.

This clonotype was found many times. J is TRBJ2-2 and V is TRBV20-1; 7 bases line up with TRBD2. Germline V gene lookup returns CDR1 DFQATT and CDR2 SNEGSKA (reference sequence). The CDR3 totals 11 residues. J gave up 6 bases and V 8 bases, and 3 bases lay outside the gene matches. DNA for the CDR3: TGCAGTAGCGGGATAGCCGGGGAGCTGTTTTTT. Translated, it gives CSSGIAGELFF.

There are many counts of this clonotype. V and J are TRBV30 and TRBJ1-3, with unresolved D. Germline loops: CDR1 GTSNPN, CDR2 SVGIG (reference sequence). CDR3 size: 17 residues. With 2 bases removed from V and 0 bases from J, the gap between germline ends came to 17 bases. In DNA form, the CDR3 reads TGTGCCTGGAGTCCCGCATCACCCCGGTACTCTGGAAACACCATATATTTT. It translates to CAWSPASPRYSGNTIYF.

The chain uses TRBV29-1 and TRBJ1-2, with a tentative D call TRBD1 (5 bases). Trimming stripped 6 bases from V and 2 bases from J, with 16 bases between. The CDR3 sequence is 14 residues long. The germline V gene has CDR1 SQVTM and CDR2 ANQGSEA. CDR3 DNA sequence: TGCAGCGTGACCGGTGGAGGGGCAAACTATGGCTACACCTTC. It translates to CSVTGGGANYGYTF.

This clonotype was observed at least ten times. The rearrangement joins TRBV18 to TRBJ1-2; D gene ambiguous. This CDR3 has 12 amino acids. The germline gives CDR1 KGHSH, CDR2 LQKENI. V was shortened by 3 bases and J by 6 bases, with 8 bases between the two germline ends. The CDR3 loop is CASSPTLNGYTF. The DNA of the CDR3 is TGTGCCAGCTCACCTACCTTAAATGGCTACACCTTC.

The chain recombines TRBV19 with TRBJ1-4; no reliable D call. CDR1 LNHDA and CDR2 SQIVND come from the germline V gene (reference sequence). The length of the CDR3 is 14 residues. Trimming took 6 bases from V and 8 from J, leaving 16 bases between them. The CDR3 DNA is TGTGCCAGTAGGAATCCTAGCGGGAACGAAAAACTGTTTTTT. The encoded protein is CASRNPSGNEKLFF.

This clonotype came up a few times. A much larger clone differs from this one at a single base, so this may be a read error. The chain carries TRBV5-1 and TRBJ2-5; D is uncertain. In germline, CDR1 is SGHRS, CDR2 YFSETQ. This CDR3 comprises 12 residues. CDR3: CASNNVGETHYF. The CDR3 DNA sequence: TGCGCCAGCAACAACGTTGGAGAGACCCACTACTTC.

This clonotype was counted many times. The rearrangement links TRBV5-1 to TRBJ1-4, with no clear D. The V end lost 2 bases, the J end lost 1 base, and 6 bases lay between the germline ends. This CDR3 region has 14 residues. CDR1 and CDR2 (germline): SGHRS, YFSETQ. The CDR3 coding sequence is TGCGCCAGCAGCTTCGCGGTAACTAATGAAAAACTGTTTTTT. It encodes CASSFAVTNEKLFF.

This clonotype was observed a few times. J is TRBJ1-1 and V is TRBV9; 12 bases are a match to TRBD1. Germline lookup yields CDR1 SGDLS and CDR2 YYNGEE. The CDR3 consists of 16 residues. The V gene end was trimmed by 3 bases and the J gene end by 5 bases; junction bases not matched to a gene: 8. CDR3 sequence (DNA): TGTGCCAGCAGCGCCGGGACAGGGGGCCTAGGGACTGAAGCTTTCTTT. Protein sequence: CASSAGTGGLGTEAFF.

CDR3 bases: TGTGCCAGCAGCCCCCGGACTAGCGCCGGGGATACGCAGTATTTT. Residues: CASSPRTSAGDTQYF. The chain carries TRBV9 and TRBJ2-3; the match to TRBD2 covers 9 bases. Germline CDR1 reads SGDLS; CDR2 reads YYNGEE. V gave up 4 bases and J gave up 6 bases; unmatched junction bases: 9. The CDR3 is 15 amino acids.

V gene TRBV20-1 combines with J gene TRBJ2-3; maybe TRBD2 (6 bases). The CDR3 runs 13 residues. Germline CDR1 DFQATT, CDR2 SNEGSKA (reference sequence). Trimming removed 6 bases from V and 4 bases from J, with 14 bases in between. Here the CDR3 reads CSAPTRTSDTQYF. The CDR3 DNA reads TGCAGTGCACCGACTAGAACGTCAGATACGCAGTATTTT.

About this clonotype: One end of the junction fails to match germline, which may point to a read error. The chain couples TRBV7-9 to TRBJ2-5; D is perhaps TRBD2 (6 bases). In germline, CDR1 is SEHNR, CDR2 FQNEAQ (reference sequence). The CDR3 consists of 17 residues. CDR3 bases: TGTGCCAGCAGCCAGGACCCGATGCTAGCGCAACAAGAGCCCCAGTACTTC. Translating it yields CASSQDPMLAQQEPQYF. Full variable domain (missing parts from reference TRBV7-9 and TRBJ2-5): DTGVSQNPRHKITKRGQNVTFRCDPISEHNRLYWYRQTLGQGPEFLTYFQNEAQLEKSRLLSDRFSAERPKGSFSTLEIQRTEQGDSAMYLCASSQDPMLAQQEPQYFGPGTRLLVL.

This clonotype occurred many times. V is TRBV10-2 and J is TRBJ2-7; 7 bases are shared with TRBD2. The germline V gene encodes CDR1 WSHSY and CDR2 SAAADI. With V trimmed by 7 bases and J by 3 bases, 6 bases remained unmatched. The CDR3 contains 13 residues. For the CDR3, the DNA is TGCGCCAGCAAGGATGCGGGAGACTACGAGCAGTACTTC. Translated, it gives CASKDAGDYEQYF.

The table lists this clonotype with many counts. This chain uses TRBV6-5 with TRBJ2-1; D gene unclear. Trimming shortened V by 6 bases and J by 4 bases, and 10 bases separated the two germline ends. CDR3 length equals 13 residues. CDR1 and CDR2 from the germline V gene are MNHEY and SVGAGI. CDR3: CASSPTVYNEQFF. The CDR3 nucleotides read TGTGCCAGCAGCCCGACCGTTTACAATGAGCAGTTCTTC.

Ten or more counts support this clonotype. The V and J genes are TRBV20-1 and TRBJ2-7, with 7 bases aligning to TRBD2. V trimming: 1 base; J trimming: 4 bases; junction bases outside the gene matches: 7. Germline loops: CDR1 DFQATT, CDR2 SNEGSKA (reference sequence). This CDR3 comprises 14 residues. In DNA form, the CDR3 reads TGCAGTGCTAGAGTAGCTGGGGGGGGGTACGAGCAGTACTTC. Translated: CSARVAGGGYEQYF.